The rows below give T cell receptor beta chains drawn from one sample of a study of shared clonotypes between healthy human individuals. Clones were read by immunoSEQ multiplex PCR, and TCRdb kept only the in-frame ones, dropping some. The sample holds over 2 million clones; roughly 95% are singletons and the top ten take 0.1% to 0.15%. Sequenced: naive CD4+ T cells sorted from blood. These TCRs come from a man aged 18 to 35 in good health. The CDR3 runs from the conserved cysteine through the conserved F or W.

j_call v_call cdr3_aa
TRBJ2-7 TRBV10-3 CATRQGAGVYEQYF
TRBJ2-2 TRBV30 CAWSGQAPGELFF
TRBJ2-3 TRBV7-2 CASSVDYTQYF
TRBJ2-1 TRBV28 CATKGGVLLSSYNEQFF
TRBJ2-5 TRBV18 CASSGGIQETQYF
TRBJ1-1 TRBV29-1 CSGGQAANTEAFF
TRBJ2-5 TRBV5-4 CASSLGGVFHETQYF
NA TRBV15 CATSRSTSGRSSYEQYF
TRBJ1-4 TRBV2 CASSPNRPEKLFF
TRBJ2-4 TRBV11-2 CASSLDQTGGHLPYIQYF
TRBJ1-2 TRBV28 CASSLQQGGSYGYTF
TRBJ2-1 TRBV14 CASSQDIGSVSYNEQFF
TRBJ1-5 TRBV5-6 CASSPRDRGKGFNQPQHF
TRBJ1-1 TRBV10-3 CAISVGHAEAFF